Sequencing of this T cell receptor (beta chain) was carried out in a study of T cell repertoires in chronic hepatitis B (dated by TCRdb to the late 2010s). This clone has a single count. No clone much larger than this one lies a single base away; base qualities are absent. Libraries were built with the immunoSEQ multiplex PCR assay. TCRdb holds this immuneACCESS table with in-frame rearrangements only. Some clones are missing; in checked studies, unresolved V genes explain under half, and the rest has no known cause. In this sample the table shows over 450 clones, 84% of which occur a single time. Roughly 15% of the sample is held by the ten biggest clonotypes. Trimming takes 2 bases from V and 6 bases from J, and the germline ends sit 13 bases apart. From the cysteine up to the phenylalanine, the CDR3 has a length of 14 residues. Of all the DNA, just the CDR3 is kept, 42 bases in frame from base 1. The germline V gene provides CDR1 SGHVS and CDR2 FNYEAQ.

Sequencing used HBV polymerase (pol387) epitope-specific CD8+ T cells from PBMCs. The chain is encoded by TRBV7-6 joined to TRBJ2-5; the D gene is not confidently resolved. This TCR derives from a human donor with chronic hepatitis B virus infection. CDR3 region: CASSLMYVGQTQYF. The DNA sequence is as follows: TGTGCCAGCAGCTTAATGTACGTCGGGCAGACCCAGTACTTC. With the rest looked up from the reference TRBV7-6 and TRBJ2-5 genes rather than sequenced, the full variable domain is GAGVSQSPRYKVTKRGQDVALRCDPISGHVSLYWYRQALGQGPEFLTYFNYEAQQDKSGLPNDRFSAERPEGSISTLTIQRTEQRDSAMYRCASSLMYVGQTQYFGPGTRLLVL.